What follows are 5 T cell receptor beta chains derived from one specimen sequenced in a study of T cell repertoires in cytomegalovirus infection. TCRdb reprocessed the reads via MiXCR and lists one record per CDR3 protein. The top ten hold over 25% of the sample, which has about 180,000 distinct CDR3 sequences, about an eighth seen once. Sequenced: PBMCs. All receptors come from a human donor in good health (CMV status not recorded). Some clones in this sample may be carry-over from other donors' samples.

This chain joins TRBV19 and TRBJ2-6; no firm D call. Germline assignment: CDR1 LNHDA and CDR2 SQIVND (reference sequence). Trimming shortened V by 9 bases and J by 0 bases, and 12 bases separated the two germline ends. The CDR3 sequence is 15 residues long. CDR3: CASRPESSGANVLTF. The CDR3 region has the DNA TGTGCCAGCCGGCCGGAAAGCTCTGGGGCCAACGTCCTGACTTTC.

The CDR3 spells CASSEGLFVLGNTIYF. CDR3 DNA: TGTGCCAGCAGTGAAGGGCTCTTCGTCCTAGGAAACACCATATATTTT. V gene TRBV25-1 combines with J gene TRBJ1-3, with D unresolved. The germline gives CDR1 MGHDK, CDR2 SYGVNS. V was clipped by 2 bases and J by 4 bases, with 15 bases between them. The CDR3 is 16 amino acids.

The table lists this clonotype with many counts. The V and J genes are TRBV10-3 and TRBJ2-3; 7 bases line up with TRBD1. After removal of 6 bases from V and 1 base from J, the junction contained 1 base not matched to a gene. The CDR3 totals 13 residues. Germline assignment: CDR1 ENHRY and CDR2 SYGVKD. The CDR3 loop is CAISGQGTDTQYF. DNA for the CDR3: TGTGCCATCAGCGGACAGGGCACAGATACGCAGTATTTT.

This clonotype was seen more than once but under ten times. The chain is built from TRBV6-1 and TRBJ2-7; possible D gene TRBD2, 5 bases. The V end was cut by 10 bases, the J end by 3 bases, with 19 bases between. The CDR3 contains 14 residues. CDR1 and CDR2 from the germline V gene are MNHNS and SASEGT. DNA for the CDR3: TGTGCCACTTCATCAACTAGTCCCCTCTACGAGCAGTACTTC. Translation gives CATSSTSPLYEQYF.

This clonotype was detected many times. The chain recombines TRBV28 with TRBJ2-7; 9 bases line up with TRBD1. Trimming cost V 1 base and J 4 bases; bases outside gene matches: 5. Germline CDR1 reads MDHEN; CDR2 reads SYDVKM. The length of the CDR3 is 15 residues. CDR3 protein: CASSLSDRGNYEQYF. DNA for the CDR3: TGTGCCAGCAGTTTATCGGACAGGGGAAATTACGAGCAGTACTTC.